This passage covers 8 T cell receptor beta chains from one sample sequenced in a study of technical replicates of blood from a few donors. Here immunoSEQ multiplex PCR was the method, and the copy in TCRdb shows in-frame clones only, minus some. The table shows about 16,000 clones, with about 89% occurring only once. Sequences were obtained from PBMCs. These receptors were collected from a human donor in good health.

This clone was seen a few times. This chain uses TRBV28 with TRBJ1-5; 7 bases map to TRBD1. The ends lost 6 bases at V and 4 bases at J; junction bases unmatched: 9. This CDR3 has 15 residues. CDR1 is MDHEN, CDR2 SYDVKM, per germline. The CDR3 sequence: CASRADRVANQPQHF. The CDR3 DNA reads TGTGCCAGCAGGGCAGACAGGGTAGCAAATCAGCCCCAGCATTTT.

The chain is built from TRBV2 and TRBJ2-5; 10 bases agree with TRBD2. Germline assignment: CDR1 SNHLY and CDR2 FYNNEI. J was trimmed by 4 bases and V by 5 bases; bases with no gene match: 10. The CDR3 has 16 amino acids. In DNA form, the CDR3 reads TGTGCCAGCAGTTTGGTAGTAGCGGGAGGACTAGAGACCCAGTACTTC. The encoded protein is CASSLVVAGGLETQYF.

The J gene is TRBJ2-2, the V gene TRBV11-3; the D gene is possibly TRBD1 (6 bases). V was pared by 0 bases and J by 0 bases, with 14 bases between. The CDR3 totals 18 residues. The germline V gene encodes CDR1 SGHNT and CDR2 YENEEA. CDR3 coding DNA: TGTGCCAGCAGCTTAGAGGGGTCAGGGGCGACGAACACCGGGGAGCTGTTTTTT. It is translated as CASSLEGSGATNTGELFF.

The chain has TRBV6-1 and TRBJ1-5, with unresolved D. CDR1 is MNHNS and CDR2 is SASEGT in the germline V gene. V was pared by 6 bases and J by 0 bases, with 12 bases between. The CDR3 contains 15 residues. The CDR3 spells CASRTNSYSNQPQHF. The CDR3 DNA reads as TGTGCCAGCAGAACCAACAGTTATAGCAATCAGCCCCAGCATTTT.

The rearrangement links TRBV30 to TRBJ1-2; the D gene is possibly TRBD1 (6 bases). Per the germline V gene, CDR1 is GTSNPN and CDR2 is SVGIG (reference sequence). The V end lost 3 bases, the J end lost 1 base, and 15 bases lay between the germline ends. The CDR3 runs 15 residues. This CDR3 reads CAWRDSEVFNYGYTF. The CDR3 coding sequence is TGTGCCTGGAGGGACAGCGAAGTCTTTAACTATGGCTACACCTTC.

The chain combines TRBV13 with TRBJ1-2; no definite D call. Between the trimmed V and J ends, which lost 3 bases and 7 bases, there was a span of 12 bases. The germline V gene has CDR1 PRHDT and CDR2 FYEKMQ (reference sequence). This CDR3 comprises 13 residues. CDR3 loop: CASSLNVAFGYTF. The CDR3, as DNA: TGTGCCAGCAGCTTGAACGTGGCCTTTGGCTACACCTTC. Full variable domain (remainder filled in from reference TRBV13 and TRBJ1-2): AAGVIQSPRHLIKEKRETATLKCYPIPRHDTVYWYQQGPGQDPQFLISFYEKMQSDKGSIPDRFSAQQFSDYHSELNMSSLELGDSALYFCASSLNVAFGYTFGSGTRLTVV.

This clone was observed a single time. The genes are TRBV18 and TRBJ2-5; 9 bases match TRBD1. Trimming removed 5 bases from V and 4 bases from J; junction bases left unmatched: 8. The germline gives CDR1 KGHSH, CDR2 LQKENI. The CDR3 extends over 15 amino acids. The CDR3 DNA follows: TGTGCCAGCTCATCCGGGACAGGGAGGGGAGAGACCCAGTACTTC. Translating gives CASSSGTGRGETQYF.

CDR3 DNA sequence: TGTGCCAGCTCACCCTCGGGACAGAAGGATCCGCCCCAGCATTTT. It codes for CASSPSGQKDPPQHF. V usage is TRBV18 and J usage is TRBJ1-5; 7 bases map to TRBD1. CDR1 and CDR2 (germline): KGHSH, LQKENI. The J segment lost 9 bases and the V segment lost 3 bases, leaving 11 bases of the junction unmatched. This CDR3 is built from 15 residues. Full variable domain (remainder filled in from reference TRBV18 and TRBJ1-5): NAGVMQNPRHLVRRRGQEARLRCSPMKGHSHVYWYRQLPEEGLKFMVYLQKENIIDESGMPKERFSAEFPKEGPSILRIQQVVRGDSAAYFCASSPSGQKDPPQHFGDGTRLSIL.